These T cell receptor beta chains were read from a single sample in a study of shared clonotypes between healthy human individuals. Data came from immunoSEQ multiplex PCR; TCRdb stores just in-frame clones and leaves some out. The data contain around 510,000 clones, around 96% of them singletons. Sequencing was carried out using naive CD4+ T cells sorted from blood. The source of these receptors is a woman aged 25-40 years in good health. The CDR3 runs from the conserved cysteine through the conserved F or W. The D gene is left open where the match is weak. Expanded clones get a size class; other rows say once, few or many, or leave the size out.

>TRBV6-1|.|.|TRBJ1-5
TGTGCCAGCAGTGCGGAGGGGAGACAGCCCCAGCATTTT
CASSAEGRQPQHF
>TRBV27|TRBD1|.|TRBJ1-2
TGTGCCAGCAGGACAGGGTCCTATGGCTACACCTTC
CASRTGSYGYTF
>TRBV10-3|.|once|TRBJ1-2
TGTGCCATCAGTAGACAGACCTCTAACTATGGCTACACCTTC
CAISRQTSNYGYTF
>TRBV7-6|.|.|TRBJ2-3
TGTGCCAGCAGCTTAGCTGGGGGAACAGATACGCAGTATTTT
CASSLAGGTDTQYF
>TRBV10-3|.|.|TRBJ2-1
TGTGCCATCAGTGAGTCCAGCAGGGGCAATGAGCAGTTCTTC
CAISESSRGNEQFF
>TRBV7-9|.|.|TRBJ2-1
TGTGCCAGCAGCCCCTCTCGGATCTCCTACAATGAGCAGTTCTTC
CASSPSRISYNEQFF
>TRBV6-5|TRBD2|.|TRBJ2-7
TGTGCCAGCAGTTACCTAACTAGCGGATCCTACGAGCAGTACTTC
CASSYLTSGSYEQYF
>TRBV18|.|.|TRBJ2-7
TGTGCCAGCTCACACGATAAGAAGACAGTTTTTGGCGAGCAGTACTTC
CASSHDKKTVFGEQYF
>TRBV10-3|.|.|TRBJ2-3
TGTGCCAATGGGGAGCCCGGGAGCGCAGATACGCAGTATTTT
CANGEPGSADTQYF
>TRBV19|TRBD1|.|TRBJ1-1
TGTGCCAGTCTCCGACAGGGGTCAACTCAAGCTTTCTTT
CASLRQGSTQAFF
>TRBV7-9|.|.|TRBJ2-2
TGTGCCAGCAGCTCGGCAGGGACCGGGGAGCTGTTTTTT
CASSSAGTGELFF
>TRBV7-2|.|.|TRBJ2-7
TGTGCCAGCAGCTTAGTACCGGGGGCCTACGAGCAGTACTTC
CASSLVPGAYEQYF
>TRBV5-8|.|.|TRBJ1-4
TGTGCCAGCAGCTTTGGCACGGGAACAACTAATGAAAAACTGTTTTTT
CASSFGTGTTNEKLFF
>TRBV28|TRBD1|.|TRBJ1-4
TGTGCCAGCAGTTCTCCGACAGGGGTTAATGAAAAACTGTTTTTT
CASSSPTGVNEKLFF
>TRBV4-1|TRBD2|.|TRBJ2-1
TGCGCCAGCAGCCTAGTGGGACTAGCGGGAGGGTCGGGGACCTACAATGAGCAGTTCTTC
CASSLVGLAGGSGTYNEQFF
>TRBV28|.|.|TRBJ2-7
TGTGCCAGCAGTTGGGGGGACCATCCTTTCGCTGGTGTCGACGAGCAGTACTTC
CASSWGDHPFAGVDEQYF
>TRBV15|.|once|TRBJ1-5
TGTGCCACCAGCAGAACCAAGGGGGTTCAGCCCCAGCATTTT
CATSRTKGVQPQHF
>TRBV18|.|.|TRBJ1-5
TGTGCCAGCTCACCTGGGCCAGTTCAATCGGCCCAGCATTTT
CASSPGPVQSAQHF
>TRBV6-6|.|.|TRBJ1-2
TGTGCCACCGGATACAGGGAGGGCTACACCTTC
CATGYREGYTF
>TRBV28|.|once|TRBJ2-5
TGTGCCAGCAGCCCCCCGGGGGGCTACCAAGAGACCCAGTACTTC
CASSPPGGYQETQYF
>TRBV10-3|TRBD2|.|TRBJ2-1
TGTGCCATCAGTGATTTAGCGGGGGCCCTTTCTGGTGATGAGCAGTTCTTC
CAISDLAGALSGDEQFF
>TRBV27|.|.|TRBJ1-4
TGTGCCAGCAGTTTATCAAGGGGGGGCGTTGAAAAACTGTTTTTT
CASSLSRGGVEKLFF
>TRBV19|.|.|TRBJ1-1
TGTGCCAGTAGTGGCCTTTACGGGACTGAAGCTTTCTTT
CASSGLYGTEAFF
>TRBV2|.|once|TRBJ2-3
TGTGCCAGCAGTGTGGGGGATACGCAGTATTTT
CASSVGDTQYF
>TRBV6-1|.|.|TRBJ1-5
TGTGCCAGCAGTGGGGGCTCCTATCAGCCCCAGCATTTT
CASSGGSYQPQHF
>TRBV20-1|TRBD1|.|TRBJ2-5
TGCATCACCCTCGGGACAGGGGATTACTTC
CITLGTGDYF
>TRBV19|TRBD2|.|TRBJ2-3
TGTGCCAGTAGTAGTCCGACTAGCGCCCGGGGGACAGATACGCAGTATTTT
CASSSPTSARGTDTQYF
>TRBV28|TRBD2|.|TRBJ2-7
TGTGCCAGCAGTTATCGACTAGCGGGAGTGGGTGAGCAGTACTTC
CASSYRLAGVGEQYF
>TRBV27|.|.|TRBJ1-5
TGTGCCAGCAGTTTGTCCCAGGGAAGTGGAAATCAGCCCCAGCATTTT
CASSLSQGSGNQPQHF
>TRBV6-5|TRBD2|.|TRBJ2-7
TGTGCCAGCAGTAAGATAGCGGGAGGGCCTTACGAGCAGTACTTC
CASSKIAGGPYEQYF
>TRBV7-9|.|.|TRBJ2-1
TGTGCCAGCAGCTTAGATACGGGAGCGTCCTACAATGAGCAGTTCTTC
CASSLDTGASYNEQFF
>TRBV2|TRBD2|.|TRBJ2-7
TGTGCCAGCAGTGGAGGGCTAGCGGGAGTAGCCGAGCAGTACTTC
CASSGGLAGVAEQYF
>TRBV6-5|TRBD2|.|TRBJ2-7
TGTGCCAGCAGTTACTCGTCTAGCGGGAGAAACTACGAGCAGTACTTC
CASSYSSSGRNYEQYF
>TRBV4-2|.|once|TRBJ2-7
TGTGCCAGCAGCCAAGATTACCGGACAGTGAGGGAGCAGTACTTC
CASSQDYRTVREQYF
>TRBV5-1|.|.|TRBJ2-1
TGCGCCAGCAACGAGGGGGCGGGAGTTAGTGTTGAGCAGTTCTTC
CASNEGAGVSVEQFF
>TRBV14|.|.|TRBJ2-5
TGTGCCAGCAGCCAAGGACAAAGTAGCAGCGAGACCCAGTACTTC
CASSQGQSSSETQYF
>TRBV10-3|TRBD2|.|TRBJ2-5
TGTGCCATCAGTGAGTCCGGGACTAGCAGAAACTTC
CAISESGTSRNF
>TRBV29-1|TRBD2|.|TRBJ2-1
TGCAGCGTTGATCAATTACCCCCGGGACTAGCGGACAATGAGCAGTTCTTC
CSVDQLPPGLADNEQFF
>TRBV29-1|TRBD1|.|TRBJ1-3
TGCAGCGTAGGGACAGCTGGAAACACCATATATTTT
CSVGTAGNTIYF
>TRBV7-9|.|once|TRBJ1-3
TGTGCCAGCAGCTTAATGCCCCCAGGGCGTACTCTTGGAAACACCATATATTTT
CASSLMPPGRTLGNTIYF
>TRBV5-1|TRBD2|.|TRBJ2-3
TGCGCCAGCGCCCCGGGAAGCGGGAGTAGTGATACGCAGTATTTT
CASAPGSGSSDTQYF
>TRBV7-8|TRBD2|.|TRBJ2-7
TGTGCCAGCAGCTTAGTGTTCTGGGATACTAGCGGGAGTGGAGAGCAGTACTTC
CASSLVFWDTSGSGEQYF
>TRBV28|.|.|TRBJ1-5
TGTGCCAGCAGTTCGGCGGGCCAGAGCAATCAGCCCCAGCATTTT
CASSSAGQSNQPQHF
>TRBV7-7|.|.|TRBJ2-7
TGTGCCAGCAGCTCCCACAGGGATAAGCGCGGCGAGCAGTACTTC
CASSSHRDKRGEQYF
>TRBV19|.|.|TRBJ2-7
TGTGCCAGTAGTATAGAACTAGCCACCTACGAGCAGTACTTC
CASSIELATYEQYF
>TRBV7-9|.|.|TRBJ2-7
TGTGCCAGCAGCTTAGCCCCCGACTACGAGCAGTACTTC
CASSLAPDYEQYF
>TRBV15|TRBD2|once|TRBJ2-7
TGTGCCACCAGCAGAGATTGGGTTGGACTTCCGGCGGGGTCACTAGCGGGGTACGAGCAGTACTTC
CATSRDWVGLPAGSLAGYEQYF
>TRBV7-8|TRBD1|.|TRBJ1-3
TGTGCCAGCAGCTTAGGGGGACAGGGAGTTCCGAGAAACACCATATATTTT
CASSLGGQGVPRNTIYF
>TRBV28|TRBD2|.|TRBJ2-1
TGTGCCAGCAGTTTATGGGAGGGGACTAGAGGCAATGAGCAGTTCTTC
CASSLWEGTRGNEQFF
>TRBV28|.|.|TRBJ2-7
TGTGCCAGCAGCGCCCAGGGCTACGAGCAGTACTTC
CASSAQGYEQYF
>TRBV5-6|TRBD1|.|TRBJ2-5
TGTGCCAGCAGCTTGTGGGGGACAGGGCGGAAAGAGACCCAGTACTTC
CASSLWGTGRKETQYF
>TRBV10-3|.|.|TRBJ1-4
TGTGCCATCAGTGAAGACAGTGCAACTAATGAAAAACTGTTTTTT
CAISEDSATNEKLFF
>TRBV5-4|TRBD1|few|TRBJ1-1
TGTGCCAGCAGCACCAGACAGGGGCGGAACACTGAAGCTTTCTTT
CASSTRQGRNTEAFF
>TRBV9|.|.|TRBJ2-5
TGTGCCAGCAGCCCAAGGGGTCGCGGGGAGACCCAGTACTTC
CASSPRGRGETQYF
>TRBV6-1|.|.|TRBJ2-7
TGTGCCAGCAGTGAAGTACTCGGTTCCTACGAGCAGTACTTC
CASSEVLGSYEQYF
>TRBV7-2|.|.|TRBJ2-7
TGTGCCAGCAGCACGCGACTAAGCCAGGAGCAGTACTTC
CASSTRLSQEQYF
>TRBV10-3|.|once|TRBJ2-7
TGTGCCATCAGTGAGTCGACATTGGGGGGCCACTACGAGCAGTACTTC
CAISESTLGGHYEQYF
>TRBV12-5|TRBD2|.|TRBJ2-3
TGTGCTAGTGGTTTAACCCTAGGGACTAGCGGGAGGAACACAGATACGCAGTATTTT
CASGLTLGTSGRNTDTQYF
>TRBV30|.|.|TRBJ1-3
TGTGCCTGGAGAGGACCAAACTCTGGAAACACCATATATTTT
CAWRGPNSGNTIYF